A single sample gave rise to the 30 T cell receptor beta chains below, sequenced in a study of glioma-infiltrating T cells after dendritic cell vaccination. The sample's time point: after dendritic cell vaccination, including at tumor progression/relapse. TCRdb's copy holds only in-frame clones and misses some; the assay was immunoSEQ multiplex PCR. Of 90,000 to 95,000 clones listed, around four fifths were seen once; the top ten hold around 2.2%. The sample was blood, taken after dendritic cell vaccination. These receptors were obtained from a human donor with glioblastoma.

The chain joins TRBV21-1 to TRBJ2-7; the table's D call, TRBD2, was not checked against the DNA. TRBV21-1 is flagged as a pseudogene. CDR3 length: 15 residues. CDR3 loop: CASTRLAGGTYEQYV. The CDR3 bases are TGTGCCAGCACCCGACTAGCGGGAGGGACCTACGAGCAGTACGTC.

The J gene is TRBJ2-6, the V gene TRBV7-2, with 7 bases that match TRBD1. Germline V gene data show CDR1 as SGHTA and CDR2 as FQGNSA. The CDR3 consists of 15 residues. The junction had 2 bases not matched to a gene; V was cut back by 0 bases and J by 6 bases. The CDR3 loop reads CASSLATGLANVLTF. The CDR3 region has the DNA TGTGCCAGCAGCTTAGCGACAGGGCTGGCCAACGTCCTGACTTTC.

The V gene is TRBV6-1, the J gene TRBJ1-1, with TRBD1 matching 11 bases. The junction had 5 bases not matched to a gene; V was cut back by 4 bases and J by 4 bases. CDR1 MNHNS and CDR2 SASEGT come from the germline V gene. This CDR3 comprises 15 residues. CDR3 region: CASSGGQGAVTEAFF. As DNA, the CDR3 is TGTGCCAGCAGTGGAGGACAGGGGGCGGTCACTGAAGCTTTCTTT.

The gene calls are TRBV29-1 and TRBJ2-2; 9 bases are shared with TRBD2. The CDR3 runs 15 residues. Germline CDR1 and CDR2: SQVTM and ANQGSEA. V lost 6 bases and J lost 2; bases outside the gene matches: 7. The CDR3 protein is CSVRSGSGNTGELFF. The CDR3 coding sequence is TGCAGCGTACGTAGCGGGAGCGGTAACACCGGGGAGCTGTTTTTT.

The rearrangement joins TRBV19 to TRBJ1-6; unclear D gene. CDR1 and CDR2 (germline): LNHDA, SQIVND (reference sequence). The CDR3 length is 13 residues. V shed 4 bases and J shed 6 bases, with 7 bases lying between them. In nucleotides, the CDR3 is TGTGCCAGTAGTACCGAGGGTAATTCACCCCTCCACTTT. Amino acids: CASSTEGNSPLHF.

The rearrangement uses TRBV19 and TRBJ2-2; TRBD2 aligns across 14 bases. The V and J ends lost 5 bases and 1 base, in that order; junction bases with no gene match: 3. Germline CDR1 is LNHDA and CDR2 is SQIVND (reference sequence). There are 17 residues in the CDR3. CDR3: CASSRGTSGRNTGELFF. The CDR3 nucleotides read TGTGCCAGTAGTCGCGGGACTAGCGGGAGGAACACCGGGGAGCTGTTTTTT.

The rearrangement joins TRBV15 to TRBJ2-7; TRBD1 matches at 9 bases. Germline CDR1 LNHNV, CDR2 YYDKDF (reference sequence). This CDR3 has 17 residues. V was pared by 2 bases and J by 0 bases, with 8 bases of the junction left unmatched. CDR3: CATSRRPGQGGSYEQYF. Here the CDR3 DNA reads TGTGCCACCAGCAGACGCCCGGGACAGGGCGGCTCCTACGAGCAGTACTTC.

This chain uses TRBV9 with TRBJ1-2, with D uncertain. From germline, CDR1 is SGDLS and CDR2 YYNGEE. Between the trimmed V and J ends, which lost 3 bases and 3 bases, there was a span of 3 bases. CDR3 length equals 11 residues. The CDR3 DNA follows: TGTGCCAGCAGCGCGGACTATGGCTACACCTTC. It yields the protein CASSADYGYTF.

The chain employs TRBV18 and TRBJ1-1, with D possibly TRBD1 on 6 matching bases. Germline V lookup: CDR1 KGHSH, CDR2 LQKENI. V gave up 4 bases and J gave up 2 bases, with 20 bases separating them. The CDR3 is 17 residues long. For the CDR3, the DNA is TGTGCCAGCTCACGACCACAACCAGGGGCCCCAAACACTGAAGCTTTCTTT. It encodes CASSRPQPGAPNTEAFF. Full variable domain (rest looked up from reference TRBV18 and TRBJ1-1): NAGVMQNPRHLVRRRGQEARLRCSPMKGHSHVYWYRQLPEEGLKFMVYLQKENIIDESGMPKERFSAEFPKEGPSILRIQQVVRGDSAAYFCASSRPQPGAPNTEAFFGQGTRLTVV.

The V gene is TRBV19, the J gene TRBJ1-5; D not certain. This CDR3 has 13 residues. V lost 5 bases and J 5 bases, leaving 10 bases between the germline ends. Germline V gene lookup returns CDR1 LNHDA and CDR2 SQIVND (reference sequence). The CDR3: CASSGGSYQPQHF. CDR3 in DNA: TGTGCCAGTAGTGGAGGCAGTTATCAGCCCCAGCATTTT.

This chain links TRBV2 with TRBJ2-5, with TRBD1 identical over 7 bases. After removal of 4 bases from V and 2 bases from J, the junction contained 1 base not matched to a gene. The CDR3 has 13 residues. Germline-derived CDR1 and CDR2 are SNHLY and FYNNEI. The CDR3 region is CASSGGQQETQYF. For the CDR3, the DNA is TGTGCCAGCAGTGGGGGACAGCAAGAGACCCAGTACTTC.

The chain is built from TRBV5-1 and TRBJ2-1; D may be TRBD1 (6 bases). Germline CDR1 and CDR2: SGHRS and YFSETQ. The CDR3 extends over 15 amino acids. Trimming took 3 bases from V and 0 from J, leaving 10 bases between them. CDR3 sequence reads: CASSSQGTSYNEQFF. Here the CDR3 DNA reads TGCGCCAGCAGCTCGCAGGGGACCTCCTACAATGAGCAGTTCTTC.

The rearrangement links TRBV5-1 to TRBJ1-2, with D possibly being TRBD1 (5 bases). V gave up 0 bases and J gave up 3 bases, with 9 bases separating them. The germline V gene encodes CDR1 SGHRS and CDR2 YFSETQ. This CDR3 spans 14 amino acids. CDR3 nucleotide sequence: TGCGCCAGCAGCTTGGGACAGAACTACTATGGCTACACCTTC. Translating gives CASSLGQNYYGYTF. Variable domain in full (rest from reference TRBV5-1 and TRBJ1-2): KAGVTQTPRYLIKTRGQQVTLSCSPISGHRSVSWYQQTPGQGLQFLFEYFSETQRNKGNFPGRFSGRQFSNSRSEMNVSTLELGDSALYLCASSLGQNYYGYTFGSGTRLTVV.

This sequence joins TRBV13 and TRBJ2-7, with TRBD1 identical over 7 bases. V was clipped by 5 bases and J by 3 bases; unmatched bases: 4. Germline CDR1 PRHDT, CDR2 FYEKMQ (reference sequence). CDR3 size: 13 residues. The CDR3 nucleotides are TGTGCCAGCAGCAAGGGACAGCGCTACGAGCAGTACGTC. Amino acid sequence: CASSKGQRYEQYV.

The chain couples TRBV7-2 to TRBJ1-3; D gene uncertain. There are 14 residues in the CDR3. The germline V and J ends were trimmed by 5 bases and 8 bases, with 16 bases remaining between them. Germline V CDR1 and CDR2: SGHTA, FQGNSA. The CDR3 is CASSVRTAGDTIYF. In nucleotides, the CDR3 is TGTGCCAGCAGCGTCCGGACTGCCGGTGACACCATATATTTT.

V and J are TRBV5-6 and TRBJ2-5; 10 nucleotides match TRBD1. The CDR3 is made up of 15 amino acids. The J segment lost 5 bases and the V segment lost 4 bases, leaving 8 bases of the junction unmatched. The germline V gene encodes CDR1 SGHDT and CDR2 YYEEEE. The CDR3 bases are TGTGCCAGCAGCATGGGACAGGGGAGAAGGGAGACCCAGTACTTC. Amino acid sequence: CASSMGQGRRETQYF.

The CDR3 spells CAWTSGTAYEQYF. The CDR3 nucleotides read TGTGCCTGGACCTCGGGAACAGCCTACGAGCAGTACTTC. The chain joins TRBV30 to TRBJ2-7, with a tentative D call TRBD2 (5 bases). The germline V gene encodes CDR1 GTSNPN and CDR2 SVGIG (reference sequence). V lost 4 bases and J 2 bases, leaving 12 bases between the germline ends. This CDR3 has 13 residues. The full variable domain, its missing parts supplied by reference TRBV30 and TRBJ2-7, is SQTIHQWPATLVQPVGSPLSLECTVEGTSNPNLYWYRQAAGRGLQLLFYSVGIGQISSEVPQNLSASRPQDRQFILSSKKLLLSDSGFYLCAWTSGTAYEQYFGPGTRLTVT.

A few counts support this clone. V and J are TRBV7-2 and TRBJ2-3; the D is unclear. The CDR3 covers 13 residues. V lost 1 base, J lost 3 bases, and 5 bases lay in between. Germline CDR1 and CDR2: SGHTA and FQGNSA. CDR3 DNA sequence: TGTGCCAGCAGCTTAGGAGCGACAGATACGCAGTATTTT. Translation: CASSLGATDTQYF.

The chain is built from TRBV5-4 and TRBJ2-1, with 14 bases fitting TRBD2. Germline V CDR1 and CDR2: SGHNT, YYREEE (reference sequence). The length of the CDR3 is 16 residues. V shed 4 bases and J 6 bases; nucleotides not matched to a gene: 6. The CDR3 reads CASSPPGLAGANEQFF. Written as DNA, the CDR3 is TGTGCCAGCAGCCCCCCGGGACTAGCGGGAGCCAATGAGCAGTTCTTC.

V gene TRBV6-5 combines with J gene TRBJ2-3; TRBD2 might be the D (6 bases). V lost 0 bases to trimming and J lost 2 bases, with 12 bases between them. The CDR3 runs to 16 residues. Germline V lookup: CDR1 MNHEY, CDR2 SVGAGI. The CDR3 reads CASSYSRGRITDTQYF. CDR3 coding DNA: TGTGCCAGCAGTTACTCGCGGGGCCGGATCACAGATACGCAGTATTTT.

This clone was seen just once. The CDR3 reads CASSVFSGEQYF. The CDR3 DNA reads TGTGCCAGCAGCGTATTTAGTGGTGAGCAGTACTTC. The J gene is TRBJ2-7, the V gene TRBV9, with unresolved D. The CDR3 spans 12 residues. Germline V lookup: CDR1 SGDLS, CDR2 YYNGEE. With 1 base removed from V and 7 bases from J, the gap between germline ends came to 9 bases.

The CDR3 spells CASSFVEGTEAFF. The DNA of the CDR3 is TGTGCCAGCAGCTTTGTGGAGGGCACTGAAGCTTTCTTT. The V gene is TRBV14, the J gene TRBJ1-1, with unresolved D. This CDR3 region has 13 residues. Germline assignment: CDR1 SGHDN and CDR2 FVKESK. V lost 5 bases and J 4 bases, leaving 11 bases between the germline ends.

V is TRBV27 and J is TRBJ1-3, with TRBD1 identical over 7 bases. The CDR3 loop spans 15 amino acids. Germline CDR1 and CDR2: MNHEY and SMNVEV (reference sequence). V was pared by 8 bases and J by 5 bases, with 12 bases of the junction left unmatched. CDR3 sequence: CASYDRAAGRNTIYF. The CDR3 DNA is TGTGCCAGCTACGACAGGGCTGCGGGCCGAAACACCATATATTTT.

In this sample, this clone turned up a few times. Other DNA sequences in this sample translate to the same CDR3. The chain links TRBV5-1 to TRBJ2-3, with unresolved D. The CDR3 has 12 amino acids. The germline V and J ends were trimmed by 3 bases and 3 bases, with 5 bases remaining between them. CDR1 SGHRS and CDR2 YFSETQ come from the germline V gene. In DNA form, the CDR3 reads TGCGCCAGCAGCTGGGCTACAGATACGCAGTATTTT. Protein: CASSWATDTQYF. Drawing the rest from reference TRBV5-1 and TRBJ2-3, the complete variable domain is KAGVTQTPRYLIKTRGQQVTLSCSPISGHRSVSWYQQTPGQGLQFLFEYFSETQRNKGNFPGRFSGRQFSNSRSEMNVSTLELGDSALYLCASSWATDTQYFGPGTRLTVL.

V and J are TRBV2 and TRBJ2-2, with TRBD1 matching over 8 bases. Germline values: CDR1 SNHLY, CDR2 FYNNEI. The CDR3 is 15 amino acids. V lost 6 bases to trimming and J lost 5 bases; unmatched junction nucleotides: 8. CDR3 amino acids: CASRVDRGLTGELFF. In DNA, the CDR3 is TGTGCCAGCAGAGTCGACAGGGGATTAACCGGGGAGCTGTTTTTT. Combining the CDR3 with reference TRBV2 and TRBJ2-2 gives the whole variable domain EPEVTQTPSHQVTQMGQEVILRCVPISNHLYFYWYRQILGQKVEFLVSFYNNEISEKSEIFDDQFSVERPDGSNFTLKIRSTKLEDSAMYFCASRVDRGLTGELFFGEGSRLTVL.

The V gene is TRBV29-1, the J gene TRBJ1-2; D perhaps matches TRBD1 (5 bases). The germline CDR1 and CDR2 sequences are SQVTM and ANQGSEA. The V gene lost 6 bases and the J gene lost 5 bases, with 13 bases spanning the gap. The CDR3 spans 12 residues. CDR3 coding DNA: TGCAGCGTCAGGGTCCCTACGTATGGCTACACCTTC. Translating gives CSVRVPTYGYTF.

This clone was observed a handful of times. The J gene is TRBJ2-3, the V gene TRBV5-6; perhaps TRBD1 as D (6 bases). This CDR3 is built from 16 residues. Trimming shortened V by 1 base and J by 2 bases, and 14 bases separated the two germline ends. Germline V CDR1 and CDR2: SGHDT, YYEEEE. This chain's CDR3 is CASSLLGEGDTDTQYF. DNA for the CDR3: TGTGCCAGCAGCTTGTTAGGAGAGGGGGACACAGATACGCAGTATTTT. Full variable domain (rest looked up from reference TRBV5-6 and TRBJ2-3): DAGVTQSPTHLIKTRGQQVTLRCSPKSGHDTVSWYQQALGQGPQFIFQYYEEEERQRGNFPDRFSGHQFPNYSSELNVNALLLGDSALYLCASSLLGEGDTDTQYFGPGTRLTVL.

The J gene is TRBJ2-2, the V gene TRBV2; 7 nucleotides match TRBD1. V lost 7 bases, J lost 1 base, and 6 bases stayed unmatched. CDR1 is SNHLY and CDR2 is FYNNEI in the germline V gene. The CDR3 consists of 15 residues. CDR3 sequence reads: CASIKGQMNTGELFF. CDR3 sequence (DNA): TGTGCCAGCATAAAGGGACAGATGAACACCGGGGAGCTGTTTTTT.

V gene TRBV7-3 combines with J gene TRBJ2-2; 9 bases map to TRBD1. Germline-derived CDR1 and CDR2 are SGHTA and FQGTGA. The CDR3 totals 15 residues. Trimming cost V 5 bases and J 3 bases; bases outside gene matches: 4. CDR3 amino acids: CASSQQGADTGELFF. CDR3 DNA: TGTGCCAGCAGCCAACAGGGGGCTGACACCGGGGAGCTGTTTTTT.

The chain has TRBV2 and TRBJ1-2; no firm D call. Germline CDR1 SNHLY, CDR2 FYNNEI. CDR3 length: 15 residues. The V end was cut by 2 bases, the J end by 0 bases, with 10 bases between. Here the CDR3 reads CASSESAGSNYGYTF. DNA for the CDR3: TGTGCCAGCAGTGAAAGCGCGGGATCTAACTATGGCTACACCTTC.